The rows below give T cell receptor beta chains drawn from one sample of a study of T cell changes during pregnancy in multiple sclerosis. The data were produced by immunoSEQ multiplex PCR, yet TCRdb's version contains in-frame clones alone and is incomplete. The table lists 50,000 to 80,000 clones, 91% of them singletons. Material: CD8+ T cells from peripheral blood mononuclear cells, obtained before pregnancy. These receptors came from a female donor with multiple sclerosis, enrolled in a pregnancy study. CDR3s include the opening cysteine and the closing phenylalanine or tryptophan. D genes are given only for firm matches. The size entry is marked missing in some rows and otherwise reads once, few, many or a size class.

D gene,J gene,V gene,clone size,CDR3 DNA,CDR3 protein
TRBD1,TRBJ2-7,TRBV13,.,TGTGCCAGCAGCTTGGGGGACAGGCCCTACGAGCAGTACTTC,CASSLGDRPYEQYF
.,TRBJ2-7,TRBV6-6,.,TGTGCCAGCAAACAGGGCCCCTACGAGCAGTACTTC,CASKQGPYEQYF
.,TRBJ2-4,TRBV10-1,.,TGCGCCAGCAGTGAGGGACAGGCCAAAAACATTCAGTACTTC,CASSEGQAKNIQYF
.,TRBJ2-3,TRBV9,.,TGTGCCAGCAGCGGGGCAGTGATTGATACGCAGTATTTT,CASSGAVIDTQYF
TRBD2,TRBJ2-1,TRBV2,.,TGTGCCAGCAGTACGACTAGCGGGGGGGCGAACAATGAGCAGTTCTTC,CASSTTSGGANNEQFF
.,TRBJ2-7,TRBV4-2,once,TGTGCCAGCAGCCATCTACCAGCGAGCTCCTACGAGCAGTACTTC,CASSHLPASSYEQYF
TRBD2,TRBJ2-7,TRBV9,.,TGTGCCAGCAGCCCTCGGACTAGCGGGGGGGCGTATTTCAACGAGCAGTACTTC,CASSPRTSGGAYFNEQYF
TRBD1,TRBJ1-2,TRBV27,.,TGTGCCAGCAGTCCCGGGACAGGGTATCAAAGGGAGGGCTACACCTTC,CASSPGTGYQREGYTF
.,TRBJ1-2,TRBV19,.,TGTGCCAGTAGCTGGGACCTCGGCGGGGATGGCTACACCTTC,CASSWDLGGDGYTF
.,TRBJ1-1,TRBV15,.,TGTGCCACCAGCATGTGGCGCGGGCCTGGCACTGAAGCTTTCTTT,CATSMWRGPGTEAFF
.,TRBJ1-2,TRBV21-1,.,TGTGCCAGCAGCAACCAGCGGTCGGTATATGGCTACACCTTC,CASSNQRSVYGYTF
.,TRBJ1-5,TRBV19,.,TGTGCCAGTACCCCGGTTAGAGGTCTCAATCAGCCCCAGCATTTT,CASTPVRGLNQPQHF
.,TRBJ2-2,TRBV27,.,TGTGCCAGCAGTCCCCTAGCAATGAACACCGGGGAGCTGTTTTTT,CASSPLAMNTGELFF
TRBD1,TRBJ1-2,TRBV18,.,TGTGCCAGCTCACCTCTCAGGGGGCTAGGCTACACCTTC,CASSPLRGLGYTF
.,TRBJ1-5,TRBV9,.,TGTGCCAGCAGCGTAGAGGGCCGGGACTATCAGCCCCAGCATTTT,CASSVEGRDYQPQHF
.,TRBJ1-2,TRBV30,.,TGTGCCTGGAGCGGAGGACTCGACTATGGCTACACCTTC,CAWSGGLDYGYTF
TRBD1,TRBJ1-3,TRBV6-1,.,TGTGCCAGCAGTGGGGGACAGCTGAGCTCTGGAAACACCATATATTTT,CASSGGQLSSGNTIYF
.,TRBJ1-1,TRBV27,.,TGTGCCAGCAGTTTGGCAGGGGTGCTCACTGAAGCTTTCTTT,CASSLAGVLTEAFF
.,TRBJ2-2,TRBV6-1,.,TGTGCCAGCAGTGAAACACGAGGAACCGGGGAGCTGTTTTTT,CASSETRGTGELFF
.,TRBJ1-5,TRBV9,.,TGTGCCAGCAGTTTTAATAGCAATCAGCCCCAGCATTTT,CASSFNSNQPQHF
.,TRBJ1-5,TRBV5-1,.,TGCGCCAGCAGCTTGACGCCAAGCGGGGGCAATCAGCCCCAGCATTTT,CASSLTPSGGNQPQHF